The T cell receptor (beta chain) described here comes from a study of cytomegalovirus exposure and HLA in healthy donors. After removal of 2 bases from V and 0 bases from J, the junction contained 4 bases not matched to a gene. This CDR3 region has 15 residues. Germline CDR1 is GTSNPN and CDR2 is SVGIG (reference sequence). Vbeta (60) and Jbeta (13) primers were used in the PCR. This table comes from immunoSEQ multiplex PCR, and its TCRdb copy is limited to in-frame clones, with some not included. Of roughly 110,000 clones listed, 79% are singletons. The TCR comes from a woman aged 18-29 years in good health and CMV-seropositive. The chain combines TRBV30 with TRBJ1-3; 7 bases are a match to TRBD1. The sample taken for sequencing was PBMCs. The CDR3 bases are TGTGCCTGGAGTAAGGGGGCTAACTCTGGAAACACCATATATTTT. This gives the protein CAWSKGANSGNTIYF.